What follows are 9 T cell receptor beta chains derived from one specimen sequenced in a study of regulatory T cells in long-lasting Graves disease (dated by TCRdb to the early 2020s). The sample's time point label is to be understood as: newly diagnosed GD, antithyroid drugs for less than 3 months. For both TCR sequencing and RNA sequencing, RNA was extracted from PBMCs using TRIzol. Libraries were prepared through multiplex PCR. Sequenced using an Illumina HiSeq 4000. To build TCR beta libraries, CDR3 regions were amplified by Arm-PCR using iRepertoire HTBI primers. TCRdb cleaned the public reads at Q25 with fastp, built clones with MiXCR and kept in-frame beta chains. Under each unique CDR3 protein, matching rows form one entry showing the most common genes and DNA. The sample yields 500,000 or so distinct CDR3 sequences; around 15% were counted once. The leading ten clones occupy 12% of the sample.

The same data also contributed to another study, on T cells in Graves' hyperthyroidism and ophthalmopathy.

The sequencing here drew on peripheral blood mononuclear cells (PBMCs), taken at new diagnosis, from a patient treated with antithyroid drugs. The receptors here all came from a man aged 35 to 55 with Graves disease. Donor details come from another sample of the same person, matched by shared clones.

This clonotype was seen at least ten times. The V and J genes are TRBV28 and TRBJ2-3; D is unresolved. Deletions cut 6 bases from V and 0 bases from J, with 16 bases between. The CDR3 extends over 16 amino acids. Germline V gives CDR1 MDHEN, CDR2 SYDVKM. CDR3 nucleotides: TGTGCCAGCAGCCAAGTGGCGTATCCTAGCACAGATACGCAGTATTTT. The encoded protein is CASSQVAYPSTDTQYF.

This clonotype was picked up one time. Just one base apart from a much larger clone, this may be a read error. The gene calls are TRBV11-2 and TRBJ2-7; D gene ambiguous. Between the trimmed V and J ends, which lost 3 bases and 2 bases, there was a span of 17 bases. CDR1 SGHAT and CDR2 FQNNGV come from the germline V gene. The CDR3 runs 16 residues. The CDR3 is CASSLSGKASTYEQYF. In DNA form, the CDR3 reads TGTGCCAGCAGCTTGTCAGGCAAGGCTTCCACCTACGAGCAGTACTTC.

The sample holds a few counts of this clonotype. A much larger clone lies one base from this, so it may be a read error. The CDR3 carries no conserved terminal phenylalanine or tryptophan, so it likely arises from a read error. The CDR3 DNA is TGTGCCAGCACTCTACTAGCGGGAGTTCCCAATGAGCAGTTCCTC. Encoded protein: CASTLLAGVPNEQFL. The chain combines TRBV2 with TRBJ2-1; 11 bases fit TRBD2. V lost 7 bases to trimming and J lost 6 bases; unmatched junction nucleotides: 8. The germline gives CDR1 SNHLY, CDR2 FYNNEI. CDR3 size: 15 residues.

The chain links TRBV12-3 or TRBV12-4 to TRBJ1-3; no clear D gene. The CDR3 is 13 residues long. The V and J ends lost 4 bases and 2 bases respectively, with 6 bases between them. CDR3 nucleotide sequence: TGTGCCAGCAGTTCACCGACTGGAAACACCATATATTTT. It codes for CASSSPTGNTIYF.

A few counts support this clonotype. A far larger clone is one nucleotide away, so this likely arose from a read error. The chain has TRBV19 and TRBJ2-1; D assignment may be TRBD1 or TRBD2 (6 bases each). This CDR3 spans 16 amino acids. CDR1 is LNHDA and CDR2 is SQIVND in the germline V gene (reference sequence). The V end lost 4 bases, the J end lost 10 bases, and 23 bases lay between the germline ends. CDR3 sequence: CASSTLPYQGRYEQFF. As DNA, the CDR3 is TGTGCCAGTAGTACCTTACCATACCAGGGGAGGTACGAGCAGTTCTTC.

This clonotype was counted a few times. The rearrangement uses TRBV9 and TRBJ2-1; 10 bases are a match to TRBD2. Germline V CDR1 and CDR2: SGDLS, YYNGEE. The J segment lost 6 bases and the V segment lost 2 bases, leaving 2 bases of the junction unmatched. The CDR3 length is 14 residues. The CDR3 DNA is TGTGCCAGCAGCGTTAGCGGGAGGAGCAATGAGCAGTTCTTC. It codes for CASSVSGRSNEQFF.

The rearrangement joins TRBV4-2 to TRBJ2-2; 8 bases match TRBD2. J gave up 5 bases and V 1 base, and 6 bases lay outside the gene matches. Germline V lookup: CDR1 LGHNA, CDR2 YNFKEQ. CDR3 size: 16 residues. The CDR3 bases are TGTGCCAGCAGCCAAGTTTCGGGAGGGGTTACCGGGGAGCTGTTTTTT. Protein: CASSQVSGGVTGELFF.

The chain links TRBV7-9 to TRBJ2-1; 13 positions agree with TRBD2. CDR1 is SEHNR and CDR2 is FQNEAQ in the germline V gene (reference sequence). This CDR3 comprises 17 residues. Trimming cost V 7 bases and J 2 bases; bases outside gene matches: 8. The DNA for the CDR3 is TGTGCCAGCACTCCAGGGACTAGCGGGACTCCCTACAATGAGCAGTTCTTC. This codes for CASTPGTSGTPYNEQFF.

V usage is TRBV9 and J usage is TRBJ2-2, with 9 bases aligning to TRBD1. This CDR3 region has 14 residues. Trimming removed 4 bases from V and 7 bases from J; junction bases left unmatched: 5. The germline gives CDR1 SGDLS, CDR2 YYNGEE. The CDR3 region has the DNA TGTGCCAGCAGCATACAGGGGGCGGTCGGGGAGCTGTTTTTT. Its protein is CASSIQGAVGELFF.